Listed below are T cell receptor beta chains from one sample, sequenced in a study of cytomegalovirus exposure and HLA in healthy donors. Sequenced by immunoSEQ multiplex PCR; TCRdb stores in-frame clones only, minus some. Of 150,000 to 200,000 clones listed, roughly 72% are singletons. Sequencing was performed on PBMCs. The receptors were gathered from a man between 35 and 55 years old in good health and CMV-seropositive. The conserved cysteine and the conserved F or W are not part of the CDR3 here.

>TRBJ2-3|TRBV2
ASREDAGGPDTQY
>TRBJ2-2|TRBV5-5
ASSLDLNTGELF
>TRBJ2-1|TRBV7-2
ASRPLLDRGHYNEQF
>.|TRBV18
ASSPIPDSNEQY
>TRBJ1-5|TRBV9
ASSVGGYDQPQH
>TRBJ2-5|TRBV4-3
ASSQDLGRTETQY
>TRBJ2-5|TRBV11-1
ASSLRGTQETQY
>TRBJ1-4|TRBV27
ASSFRRDFGEKLF
>TRBJ1-1|TRBV7-9
ASSLVVGAGGTEAF
>TRBJ1-1|TRBV7-9
ASTSNRGTTEAF
>TRBJ1-3|TRBV5-1
ASSITTGASSGNTIY
>TRBJ1-6|TRBV7-9
ASSLMADYNSPLH
>TRBJ2-7|TRBV5-6
ASSPGQGLREQY
>TRBJ1-5|TRBV5-6
ASSLGGRISNQPQH
>TRBJ1-2|TRBV18
ASSPGQTYGYT
>TRBJ2-5|TRBV27
ASRIRARGQETQY
>TRBJ1-1|TRBV7-6
ASSLKAGGNTEAF
>TRBJ2-4|TRBV7-2
ASSAGGAKNIQY
>TRBJ2-2|TRBV5-1
ASSLGGKNTGELF
>TRBJ2-3|TRBV6-5
ASTRQETDTQY
>TRBJ2-7|TRBV5-1
ASSSRDRLYYEQY
>TRBJ1-1|TRBV14
ASSPIYGGTEAF
>TRBJ1-2|TRBV19
ASSILRVPNYGYT
>TRBJ2-5|TRBV5-1
ASSAETATIRY
>TRBJ2-1|TRBV27
ASSLSLAGGRSSYNEQF
>TRBJ2-1|TRBV4-3
ASSQDQQGYEQF
>TRBJ1-3|TRBV7-6
ASSLGQRPHGGNTIY
>TRBJ1-6|TRBV2
ASSEAGRGSPLH
>TRBJ2-1|TRBV19
ASTRQGYNEQF
>TRBJ1-2|TRBV6-6
ASSYRGVRGYT
>TRBJ1-1|TRBV18
ASSPRREFRETEAF
>TRBJ2-1|TRBV5-1
ASRRQSSYNEQF
>TRBJ2-1|TRBV18
ASSPGASDEQF
>TRBJ1-1|TRBV19
ASSTTGVHTEAF
>TRBJ2-1|TRBV11-3
ASSLVGGNEQF